A single sample is the source of the 29 T cell receptor beta chains below, sequenced in a study of vaccination and CD4 T cells after COVID-19 (dated by TCRdb to between 2021 and 2024). Libraries were constructed by PCR. The sequencing machine was an Illumina iSeq 100. DNA from cultured CD4+ T cells underwent TCR sequencing with the Oncomine TCR Beta short-read assay at the Johns Hopkins FTIC core. Using fastp at Q25 and MiXCR, TCRdb reprocessed the public reads and kept productive beta chains. One record per CDR3 amino acid sequence lists the most common genes and DNA. This sample gives about 6,600 distinct CDR3 sequences in total; 45% to 65% of them show up just once. Approximately 48% of the sample is held by the ten biggest clonotypes. No antigen is known for these receptors. The sample's treatment or condition label, in plain terms: roughly 11-day PBMC culture with coronavirus spike peptide pools or control peptides (ViraFEST assay). CD4+ T cells from unexposed donors were collected before the COVID-19 pandemic (2011-2018).

The sequenced sample consisted of CD4+ T cells from blood, cultured in vitro. Source of these receptors: a human donor in good health.

The chain uses TRBV7-2 and TRBJ2-7; 9 bases are a match to TRBD2. Germline V lookup: CDR1 SGHTA, CDR2 FQGNSA. This CDR3 is 15 amino acids long. Unmatched junction bases numbered 6, after V lost 5 bases and J lost 1 base. CDR3 sequence reads: CASSQASGESYEQYF. In DNA form, the CDR3 reads TGTGCCAGCAGCCAAGCTAGCGGGGAGTCCTACGAGCAGTACTTC. Full variable domain (rest looked up from reference TRBV7-2 and TRBJ2-7): GAGVSQSPSNKVTEKGKDVELRCDPISGHTALYWYRQSLGQGLEFLIYFQGNSAPDKSGLPSDRFSAERTGGSVSTLTIQRTQQEDSAVYLCASSQASGESYEQYFGPGTRLTVT.

The chain links TRBV25-1 to TRBJ2-7; D gene ambiguous. Trimming shortened V by 4 bases and J by 2 bases, and 3 bases separated the two germline ends. The CDR3 extends over 11 amino acids. The germline V gene encodes CDR1 MGHDK and CDR2 SYGVNS. DNA of the CDR3: TGTGCCAGCAGTGCCGCCTACGAGCAGTACTTC. Residues: CASSAAYEQYF.

This clonotype was observed once. This chain links TRBV18 with TRBJ2-7; D tentatively reads TRBD1 or TRBD2 (5 bases each). The CDR3 totals 12 residues. The V end lost 5 bases, the J end lost 3 bases, and 8 bases lay between the germline ends. Per germline, CDR1 KGHSH and CDR2 LQKENI. The DNA for the CDR3 is TGTGCCAGCTCAGGGACGGGCTACGAGCAGTACTTC. Amino acid sequence: CASSGTGYEQYF.

This clonotype was seen only a few times. J is TRBJ1-6 and V is TRBV6-5, with 8 bases matching TRBD1. V lost 3 bases to trimming and J lost 8 bases; unmatched junction nucleotides: 6. The CDR3 consists of 15 residues. CDR1 and CDR2 from the germline V gene are MNHEY and SVGAGI. The CDR3 nucleotides are TGTGCCAGCAGTTATTCACAGGGGGATCATTCACCCCTCCACTTT. Translating it yields CASSYSQGDHSPLHF.

This clonotype was detected a few times. The CDR3 here is CASSFIGANEQFF. The CDR3 region has the DNA TGTGCCAGCAGCTTTATAGGCGCTAATGAGCAGTTCTTC. This sequence joins TRBV11-2 and TRBJ2-1; no definite D call. This CDR3 contains 13 residues. The V gene's germline CDR1 is SGHAT and CDR2 FQNNGV. Trimming took off 3 bases at V and 7 bases at J, with 10 bases between the two ends.

This clonotype was observed a few times. The chain is built from TRBV6-5 and TRBJ2-7, with D unresolved. Trimming removed 4 bases at V and 6 bases at J, with 10 bases between. Germline V gives CDR1 MNHEY, CDR2 SVGAGI. The CDR3 length is 12 residues. The CDR3 nucleotides are TGTGCCAGCAGTTCCTCATCATCCGAGCAGTACTTC. It specifies CASSSSSSEQYF.

The gene calls are TRBV4-1 and TRBJ1-2; 9 nucleotides align to TRBD1. The CDR3 contains 16 residues. Unmatched junction bases numbered 6, after V lost 4 bases and J lost 0 bases. CDR1 and CDR2 (germline): MGHRA, YSYEKL. CDR3 nucleotide sequence: TGCGCCAGCAGCCCCCTTGGGACAGGGCCTAACTATGGCTACACCTTC. Translating it yields CASSPLGTGPNYGYTF.

J is TRBJ2-7 and V is TRBV6-2 or TRBV6-3; TRBD2 matches at 8 bases. The J segment lost 3 bases and the V segment lost 6 bases, leaving 7 bases of the junction unmatched. The CDR3 runs to 14 residues. In germline, CDR1 is MNHEY, CDR2 SVGEGT. CDR3 amino acids: CASRTGGGFYEQYF. The CDR3 DNA sequence: TGTGCCAGCAGAACCGGGGGGGGGTTCTACGAGCAGTACTTC.

The chain is built from TRBV6-2 or TRBV6-3 and TRBJ2-1; 12 bases are a match to TRBD2. Unmatched junction bases numbered 7, after V lost 6 bases and J lost 7 bases. The germline CDR1 and CDR2 sequences are MNHEY and SVGEGT. This CDR3 comprises 15 residues. In DNA form, the CDR3 reads TGTGCCAGCAGCTCTAGCGGGGGGGCGGGGAATGAGCAGTTCTTC. Encoded protein: CASSSSGGAGNEQFF.

V gene TRBV6-1 combines with J gene TRBJ1-2, with D possibly TRBD1 on 6 matching bases. This CDR3 contains 15 residues. Germline CDR1 reads MNHNS; CDR2 reads SASEGT. V dropped 8 bases and J dropped 4 bases, with 20 bases sitting between them. CDR3 DNA: TGTGCCAGCCGGTGGTGGGGGGCGAACGTCTATGGCTACACCTTC. It specifies CASRWWGANVYGYTF.

The rearrangement joins TRBV6-4 to TRBJ2-5; the match to TRBD2 covers 12 bases. The V and J ends lost 2 bases and 4 bases, in that order; junction bases with no gene match: 2. Germline values: CDR1 MRHNA, CDR2 SNTAGT. The CDR3 has 15 amino acids. In nucleotides, the CDR3 is TGTGCCAGCAGTGACCCGGGACTAGCGGGAGAGACCCAGTACTTC. Translation: CASSDPGLAGETQYF.

This chain joins TRBV20-1 and TRBJ2-5; 9 nucleotides match TRBD2. Germline loops: CDR1 DFQATT, CDR2 SNEGSKA (reference sequence). The J segment lost 5 bases and the V segment lost 3 bases, leaving 7 bases of the junction unmatched. This CDR3 contains 14 residues. The CDR3 DNA follows: TGCAGTGCTAGTAGGGGCGGGGGGGGGGAGACCCAGTACTTC. Translating gives CSASRGGGGETQYF.

This clonotype was picked up a small number of times. The chain joins TRBV5-1 to TRBJ2-7; 11 bases line up with TRBD2. Germline CDR1 reads SGHRS; CDR2 reads YFSETQ. The V and J ends lost 0 bases and 7 bases, in that order; junction bases with no gene match: 3. This CDR3 comprises 14 residues. CDR3 loop: CASSLGLAGIEQYF. The CDR3 DNA reads TGCGCCAGCAGCTTGGGACTAGCGGGGATAGAGCAGTACTTC.

The rearrangement joins TRBV10-3 to TRBJ1-2; D uncertain. The CDR3 has 17 residues. CDR1 and CDR2 (germline): ENHRY, SYGVKD. The V end lost 0 bases, the J end lost 4 bases, and 18 bases lay between the germline ends. The CDR3 DNA follows: TGTGCCATCAGTGAGTCTCTTTTGTCTTACGGGAGCTATGGCTACACCTTC. This translates into CAISESLLSYGSYGYTF.

The chain's CDR3 is CAWTDRAYGYTF. CDR3 DNA sequence: TGTGCCTGGACGGACAGGGCGTATGGCTACACCTTC. The chain uses TRBV30 and TRBJ1-2; 8 nucleotides agree with TRBD1. J was trimmed by 5 bases and V by 4 bases; bases with no gene match: 3. This CDR3 is built from 12 residues. Germline V CDR1 and CDR2: GTSNPN, SVGIG (reference sequence). Full variable domain (remainder filled in from reference TRBV30 and TRBJ1-2): SQTIHQWPATLVQPVGSPLSLECTVEGTSNPNLYWYRQAAGRGLQLLFYSVGIGQISSEVPQNLSASRPQDRQFILSSKKLLLSDSGFYLCAWTDRAYGYTFGSGTRLTVV.

This clonotype was seen a handful of times. This rearrangement joins TRBV6-4 to TRBJ2-1; 9 bases are a match to TRBD2. This CDR3 is 16 amino acids long. Looked up from germline, CDR1 is MRHNA and CDR2 is SNTAGT. V shed 0 bases and J 4 bases; nucleotides not matched to a gene: 4. The DNA of the CDR3 is TGTGCCAGCAGTGACTCGCCAGCGGGAGGATACAATGAGCAGTTCTTC. As protein: CASSDSPAGGYNEQFF.

This chain uses TRBV15 with TRBJ1-3; TRBD1 might be the D (5 bases). With 4 bases removed from V and 3 bases from J, the gap between germline ends came to 13 bases. The CDR3 loop spans 15 amino acids. Germline V gene lookup returns CDR1 LNHNV and CDR2 YYDKDF (reference sequence). CDR3 loop: CATSTGRVIGNTIYF. CDR3 nucleotide sequence: TGTGCCACCAGCACCGGCAGGGTGATTGGAAACACCATATATTTT.

On this clonotype: No DNA is shown, since the ends of the CDR3 on it are uncertain; the CDR3 is the one TCRdb lists. This chain joins TRBV7-5 and TRBJ2-5. TRBV7-5 is shown as a pseudogene. The CDR3 spans 16 residues, counting both ends. The chain's CDR3 is CISVSEAPVGTETQYF.

This clonotype has a handful of counts. The gene calls are TRBV27 and TRBJ2-3; 10 bases agree with TRBD2. V shed 4 bases, J shed 4 bases, and the junction held 11 bases outside the gene matches. This CDR3 comprises 17 residues. The V gene's germline CDR1 is MNHEY and CDR2 SMNVEV (reference sequence). CDR3 bases: TGTGCCAGCAGTTATTATCGTACTAGCGGGGACGCAGATACGCAGTATTTT. The encoded protein is CASSYYRTSGDADTQYF.

This clonotype appeared a few times. CDR3 in amino acids: CSADILAGGRDTQYF. CDR3 nucleotides: TGCAGTGCGGATATTCTAGCGGGGGGTCGGGATACGCAGTATTTT. J is TRBJ2-3 and V is TRBV20-1; 11 nucleotides agree with TRBD2. V shed 6 bases, J shed 6 bases, and the junction held 11 bases outside the gene matches. Germline V gives CDR1 DFQATT, CDR2 SNEGSKA (reference sequence). The CDR3 is 15 amino acids.

The chain recombines TRBV7-2 with TRBJ2-3, with TRBD2 matching 10 bases. Germline-derived CDR1 and CDR2 are SGHTA and FQGNSA. This CDR3 spans 14 amino acids. V gave up 6 bases and J gave up 0 bases; unmatched junction bases: 0. CDR3 sequence reads: CASRLAGSTDTQYF. In nucleotides, the CDR3 is TGTGCCAGCAGACTAGCGGGAAGCACAGATACGCAGTATTTT.

The chain uses TRBV24-1 and TRBJ2-2, with 8 bases aligning to TRBD2. V lost 5 bases and J lost 6; bases outside the gene matches: 4. Germline V gives CDR1 KGHDR, CDR2 SFDVKD. The CDR3 totals 14 residues. For the CDR3, the DNA is TGTGCCACCAGTGCTAGCGGGCTGGCCGGGGAGCTGTTTTTT. Amino acids: CATSASGLAGELFF.

The sample holds a few counts of this clonotype. The J gene is TRBJ2-5, the V gene TRBV24-1; D may correspond to TRBD1 or TRBD2 (5 bases each). V was pared by 4 bases and J by 3 bases, with 17 bases between. This CDR3 spans 16 amino acids. CDR1 KGHDR and CDR2 SFDVKD come from the germline V gene. The CDR3 coding sequence is TGTGCCACCAGTGAGGCTCCTCCGGGGCAGAAAGAGACCCAGTACTTC. Encoded protein: CATSEAPPGQKETQYF.

The chain uses TRBV6-1 and TRBJ2-5; maybe TRBD1 (7 bases). The V gene's germline CDR1 is MNHNS and CDR2 SASEGT. The CDR3 loop spans 15 amino acids. V dropped 6 bases and J dropped 7 bases, with 21 bases sitting between them. The CDR3 sequence: CASSSDRTTGGTQYF. The CDR3 DNA reads as TGTGCCAGCAGCTCGGACAGGACGACCGGGGGGACCCAGTACTTC.

The chain has TRBV6-1 and TRBJ1-5; perhaps TRBD1 as D (6 bases). Germline CDR1 and CDR2: MNHNS and SASEGT. This CDR3 has 17 amino acids. Trimming shortened V by 6 bases and J by 0 bases, and 18 bases separated the two germline ends. CDR3 residues: CASSDTGWGSSNQPQHF. The DNA of the CDR3 is TGTGCCAGCAGCGACACAGGGTGGGGTAGTAGCAATCAGCCCCAGCATTTT.

The chain carries TRBV7-2 and TRBJ1-1; D not certain. V gave up 4 bases and J gave up 5 bases, with 11 bases separating them. Germline V lookup: CDR1 SGHTA, CDR2 FQGNSA. The CDR3 contains 13 residues. CDR3 residues: CASSSNIVTEAFF. The CDR3 DNA reads TGTGCCAGCAGCTCTAATATTGTGACTGAAGCTTTCTTT.

This clonotype was seen more than once but under ten times. J is TRBJ1-5 and V is TRBV2, with D unclear. There are 14 residues in the CDR3. V was pared by 2 bases and J by 3 bases, with 8 bases between. Germline CDR1 and CDR2: SNHLY and FYNNEI. CDR3 amino acids: CASSEPSPNQPQHF. Written as DNA, the CDR3 is TGTGCCAGCAGTGAACCGTCTCCCAATCAGCCCCAGCATTTT.

The CDR3 loop is CASSRGPDTQYF. For the CDR3, the DNA is TGTGCCAGCAGCAGGGGGCCGGATACGCAGTATTTT. The V call is TRBV6-1, the J call TRBJ2-3, with 8 bases aligning to TRBD1. The CDR3 has 12 residues. V dropped 6 bases and J dropped 6; count of bases not matched to a gene: 2. Germline assignment: CDR1 MNHNS and CDR2 SASEGT.

V is TRBV4-3 and J is TRBJ2-2; unclear D gene. This CDR3 is built from 15 residues. The V and J ends lost 4 bases and 3 bases respectively, with 12 bases between them. Germline CDR1 LGHNA, CDR2 YSLEER. The CDR3 is CASSLEAGHTGELFF. In nucleotides, the CDR3 is TGCGCCAGCAGCCTAGAGGCAGGTCACACCGGGGAGCTGTTTTTT.